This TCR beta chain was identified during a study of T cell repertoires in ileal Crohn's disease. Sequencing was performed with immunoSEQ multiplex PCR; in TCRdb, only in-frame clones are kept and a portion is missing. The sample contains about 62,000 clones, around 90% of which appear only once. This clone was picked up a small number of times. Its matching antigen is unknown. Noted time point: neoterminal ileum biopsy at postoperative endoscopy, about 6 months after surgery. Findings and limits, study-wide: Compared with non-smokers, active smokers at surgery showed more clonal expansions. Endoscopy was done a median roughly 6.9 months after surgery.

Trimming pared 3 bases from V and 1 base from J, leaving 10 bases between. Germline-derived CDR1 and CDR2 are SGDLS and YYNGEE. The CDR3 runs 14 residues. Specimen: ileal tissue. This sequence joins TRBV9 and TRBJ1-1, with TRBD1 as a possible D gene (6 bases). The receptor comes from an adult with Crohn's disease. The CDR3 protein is CASSEGQRNTEAFF. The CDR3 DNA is TGTGCCAGCAGCGAGGGACAAAGGAACACTGAAGCTTTCTTT.